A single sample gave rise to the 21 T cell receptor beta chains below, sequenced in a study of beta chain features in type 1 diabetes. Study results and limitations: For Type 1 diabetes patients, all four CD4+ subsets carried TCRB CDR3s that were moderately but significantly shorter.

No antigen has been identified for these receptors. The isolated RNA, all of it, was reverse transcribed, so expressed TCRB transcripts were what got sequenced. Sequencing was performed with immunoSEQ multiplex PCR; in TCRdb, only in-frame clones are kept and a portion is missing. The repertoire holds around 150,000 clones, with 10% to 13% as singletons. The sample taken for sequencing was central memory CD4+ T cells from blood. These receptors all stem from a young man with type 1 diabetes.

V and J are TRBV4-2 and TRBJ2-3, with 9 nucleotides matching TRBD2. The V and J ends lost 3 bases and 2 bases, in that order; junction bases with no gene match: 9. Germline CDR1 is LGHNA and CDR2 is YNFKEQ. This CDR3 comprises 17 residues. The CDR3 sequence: CASSHPRLAVSTDTQYF. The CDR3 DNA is TGTGCCAGCAGCCACCCCCGACTAGCGGTATCCACAGATACGCAGTATTTT.

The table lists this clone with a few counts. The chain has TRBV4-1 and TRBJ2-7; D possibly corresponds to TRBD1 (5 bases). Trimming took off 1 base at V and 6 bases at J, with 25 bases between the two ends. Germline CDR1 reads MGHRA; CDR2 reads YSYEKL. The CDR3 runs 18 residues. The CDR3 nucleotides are TGCGCCAGCAGCCAAGTGGACATGGGATTCGCTGGTTCAGGCGAGCAGTACTTC. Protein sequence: CASSQVDMGFAGSGEQYF.

The CDR3 nucleotides are TGTGCCAGCAGCCGGATTAGCGGGAGGGCCGGGGATGATGAGCAGTTCTTC. This gives the protein CASSRISGRAGDDEQFF. The chain couples TRBV4-2 to TRBJ2-1; 11 positions match TRBD2. Germline assignment: CDR1 LGHNA and CDR2 YNFKEQ. The CDR3 spans 17 residues. The V gene end was trimmed by 4 bases and the J gene end by 8 bases; junction bases not matched to a gene: 13.

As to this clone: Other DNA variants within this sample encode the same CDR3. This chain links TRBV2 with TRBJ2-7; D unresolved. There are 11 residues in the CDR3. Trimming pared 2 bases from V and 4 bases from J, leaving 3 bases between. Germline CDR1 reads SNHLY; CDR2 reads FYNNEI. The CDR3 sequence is CASSEYYEQYF. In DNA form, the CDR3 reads TGTGCCAGCAGTGAATATTACGAGCAGTACTTC.

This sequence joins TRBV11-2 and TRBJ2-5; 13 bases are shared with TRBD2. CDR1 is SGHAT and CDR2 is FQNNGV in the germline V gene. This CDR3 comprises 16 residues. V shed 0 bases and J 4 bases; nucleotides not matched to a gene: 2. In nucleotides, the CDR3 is TGTGCCAGCAGCTTAGATTGGACTAGCGGGAGAGAGACCCAGTACTTC. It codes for CASSLDWTSGRETQYF.

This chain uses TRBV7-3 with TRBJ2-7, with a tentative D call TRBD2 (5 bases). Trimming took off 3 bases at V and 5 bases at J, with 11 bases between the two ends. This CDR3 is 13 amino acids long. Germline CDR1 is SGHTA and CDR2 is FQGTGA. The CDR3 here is CASSFRAGDEQYF. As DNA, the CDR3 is TGTGCCAGCAGCTTTCGCGCGGGTGACGAGCAGTACTTC.

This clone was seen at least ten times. This CDR3 is CSVEGGINEQFF. In nucleotides, the CDR3 is TGCAGCGTTGAAGGAGGAATTAATGAGCAGTTCTTC. The chain joins TRBV29-1 to TRBJ2-1; the D is unclear. The CDR3 is 12 amino acids. The germline V gene encodes CDR1 SQVTM and CDR2 ANQGSEA. The V gene lost 1 base and the J gene lost 7 bases, with 8 bases spanning the gap.

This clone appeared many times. The CDR3 region is CSVVGTGGSYEQYF. The CDR3, as DNA: TGCAGCGTTGTAGGGACAGGGGGCTCCTACGAGCAGTACTTC. This chain joins TRBV29-1 and TRBJ2-7; 11 bases are shared with TRBD1. CDR1 is SQVTM, CDR2 ANQGSEA, per germline. With 4 bases clipped from V and 0 bases from J, the junction kept 2 bases outside the gene matches. The CDR3 spans 14 residues.

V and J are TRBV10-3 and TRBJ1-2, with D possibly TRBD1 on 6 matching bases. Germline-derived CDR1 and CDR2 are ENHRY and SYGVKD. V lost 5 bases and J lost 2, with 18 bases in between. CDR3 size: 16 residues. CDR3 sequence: CAISPSLIQGNYGYTF. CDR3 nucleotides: TGTGCCATCAGTCCATCACTCATACAGGGAAACTATGGCTACACCTTC.

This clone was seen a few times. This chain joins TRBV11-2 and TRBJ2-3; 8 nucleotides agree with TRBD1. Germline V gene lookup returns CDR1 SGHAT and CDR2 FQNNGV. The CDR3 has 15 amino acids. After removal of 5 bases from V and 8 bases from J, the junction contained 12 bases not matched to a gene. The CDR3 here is CASSPNGQGRGTQYF. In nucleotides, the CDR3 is TGTGCCAGCAGCCCTAATGGACAGGGAAGGGGTACGCAGTATTTT.

CDR3 region: CASSFGGNTGELFF. The CDR3, as DNA: TGTGCCAGCAGTTTTGGAGGTAACACCGGGGAGCTGTTTTTT. V is TRBV28 and J is TRBJ2-2; the D gene is possibly TRBD2 (5 bases). Germline V lookup: CDR1 MDHEN, CDR2 SYDVKM. Trimming removed 3 bases from V and 2 bases from J, with 7 bases in between. The length of the CDR3 is 14 residues.

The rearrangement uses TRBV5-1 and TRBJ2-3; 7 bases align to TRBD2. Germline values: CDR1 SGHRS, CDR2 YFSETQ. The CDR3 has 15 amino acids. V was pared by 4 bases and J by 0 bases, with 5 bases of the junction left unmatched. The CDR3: CASSPGGRSTDTQYF. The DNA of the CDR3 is TGCGCCAGCAGCCCGGGGGGACGGAGCACAGATACGCAGTATTTT.

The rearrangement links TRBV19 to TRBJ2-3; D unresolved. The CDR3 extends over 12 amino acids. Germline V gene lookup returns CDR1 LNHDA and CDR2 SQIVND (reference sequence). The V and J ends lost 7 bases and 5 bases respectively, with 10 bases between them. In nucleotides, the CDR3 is TGTGCCAGTACTTCCCCGGGAGATACGCAGTATTTT. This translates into CASTSPGDTQYF.

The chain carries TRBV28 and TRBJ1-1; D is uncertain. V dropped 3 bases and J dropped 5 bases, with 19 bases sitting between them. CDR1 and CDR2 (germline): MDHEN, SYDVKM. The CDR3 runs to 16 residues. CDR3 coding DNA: TGTGCCAGCAGTTTCCCTGCATGGTCGGGGAAAACTGAAGCTTTCTTT. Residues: CASSFPAWSGKTEAFF.

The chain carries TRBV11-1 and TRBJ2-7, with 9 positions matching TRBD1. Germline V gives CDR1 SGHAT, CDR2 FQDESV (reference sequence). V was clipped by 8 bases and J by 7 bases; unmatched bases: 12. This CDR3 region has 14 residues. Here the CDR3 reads CASGPSQGAREQYF. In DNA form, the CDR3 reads TGTGCCAGCGGACCTTCACAGGGGGCGAGGGAGCAGTACTTC.

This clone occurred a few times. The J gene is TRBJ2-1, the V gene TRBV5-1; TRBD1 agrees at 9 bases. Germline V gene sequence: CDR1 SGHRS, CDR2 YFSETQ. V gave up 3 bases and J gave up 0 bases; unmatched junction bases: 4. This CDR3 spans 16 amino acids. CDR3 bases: TGCGCCAGCAGCTCGACAGGGGGGAGCTCCTACAATGAGCAGTTCTTC. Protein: CASSSTGGSSYNEQFF.

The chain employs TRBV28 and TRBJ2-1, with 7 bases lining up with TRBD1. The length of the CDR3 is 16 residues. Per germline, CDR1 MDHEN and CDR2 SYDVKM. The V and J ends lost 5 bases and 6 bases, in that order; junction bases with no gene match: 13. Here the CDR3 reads CASSTTTGRSRNEQFF. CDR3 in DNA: TGTGCCAGCAGTACCACGACAGGGAGATCCCGCAATGAGCAGTTCTTC.

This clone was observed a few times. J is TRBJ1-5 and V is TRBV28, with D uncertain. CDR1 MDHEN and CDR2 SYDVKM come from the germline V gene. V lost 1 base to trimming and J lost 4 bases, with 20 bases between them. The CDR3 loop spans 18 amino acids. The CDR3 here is CASSLLPQSAGMNQPQHF. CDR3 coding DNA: TGTGCCAGCAGTTTATTACCCCAATCTGCGGGGATGAATCAGCCCCAGCATTTT.

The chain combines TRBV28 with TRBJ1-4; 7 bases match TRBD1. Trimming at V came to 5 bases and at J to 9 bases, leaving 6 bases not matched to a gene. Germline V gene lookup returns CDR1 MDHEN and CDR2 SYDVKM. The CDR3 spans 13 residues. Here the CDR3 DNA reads TGTGCCAGCAGTATCCAGGGGGACCAAAAACTGTTTTTT. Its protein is CASSIQGDQKLFF.

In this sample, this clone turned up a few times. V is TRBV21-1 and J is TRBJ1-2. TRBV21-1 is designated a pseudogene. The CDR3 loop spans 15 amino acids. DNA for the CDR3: TGTGCCAGCAGCAAACCGTCCGATACTTCGTGTGGCTACACCTTC. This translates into CASSKPSDTSCGYTF.

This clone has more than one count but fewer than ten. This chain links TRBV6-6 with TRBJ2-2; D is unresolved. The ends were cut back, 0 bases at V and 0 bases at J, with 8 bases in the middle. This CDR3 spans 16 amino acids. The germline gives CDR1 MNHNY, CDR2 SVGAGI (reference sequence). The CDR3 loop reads CASSYSILANTGELFF. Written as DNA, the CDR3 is TGTGCCAGCAGTTACTCAATTCTAGCGAACACCGGGGAGCTGTTTTTT.